These 14 T cell receptor beta chains share one sample of origin, sequenced in a study of T-cell memory formation after mild COVID-19. TCRdb fed the 5' RACE reads into MiXCR, producing one record per CDR3 protein. The sample consists of 390,000 or so distinct CDR3 sequences, 16% of them appearing once. Sample: PBMCs or a T cell subset sorted from them (not recorded which). Receptors were obtained from a man aged 18 to 30 who had mild COVID-19 (a few samples of this study predate the infection). Cell type and time point are not known.

The chain carries TRBV4-1 and TRBJ2-5, with D hard to call. CDR1 MGHRA and CDR2 YSYEKL come from the germline V gene. CDR3 length: 13 amino acids. Trimming left V 0 bases short and J 6 bases short, with 8 bases between. CDR3 protein: CASSQDRRKTQYF. The CDR3 DNA reads TGCGCCAGCAGCCAAGATAGGCGTAAGACCCAGTACTTC.

The V and J genes are TRBV29-1 and TRBJ2-2; D is unclear. Germline CDR1 SQVTM, CDR2 ANQGSEA. The CDR3 totals 14 residues. V lost 4 bases and J 2 bases, leaving 11 bases between the germline ends. CDR3 protein: CSVVGITNTGELFF. In nucleotides, the CDR3 is TGCAGCGTTGTTGGGATAACTAACACCGGGGAGCTGTTTTTT.

The J gene is TRBJ2-3, the V gene TRBV20-1; 11 bases line up with TRBD2. The germline CDR1 and CDR2 sequences are DFQATT and SNEGSKA (reference sequence). The CDR3 consists of 16 residues. V lost 0 bases to trimming and J lost 6 bases; unmatched junction nucleotides: 8. The DNA of the CDR3 is TGCAGTGCTAGAGATCCGACTAGCGGGGTGTTGGATACGCAGTATTTT. Its protein product is CSARDPTSGVLDTQYF.

The V and J genes are TRBV12-3 or TRBV12-4 and TRBJ1-1; D is uncertain. V lost 6 bases and J 6 bases, leaving 17 bases between the germline ends. The CDR3 has 14 amino acids. The CDR3 spells CASSLPGRVSEAFF. The DNA for the CDR3 is TGTGCCAGCAGCCTCCCCGGGAGGGTATCTGAAGCTTTCTTT.

This clonotype was recorded a few times. V usage is TRBV4-1 and J usage is TRBJ2-5, with 9 bases aligning to TRBD2. The CDR3 covers 15 residues. The J segment lost 5 bases and the V segment lost 0 bases, leaving 4 bases of the junction unmatched. Germline V gene sequence: CDR1 MGHRA, CDR2 YSYEKL. The CDR3 loop reads CASSQDPAGGETQYF. In nucleotides, the CDR3 is TGCGCCAGCAGCCAAGATCCGGCGGGAGGGGAGACCCAGTACTTC.

About this clonotype: The germline gene is not matched at one end of the junction; a read error may be the cause. The genes are TRBV20-1 and TRBJ1-2, with 7 bases that match TRBD1. The CDR3 extends over 14 amino acids. Germline V gene lookup returns CDR1 DFQATT and CDR2 SNEGSKA (reference sequence). The CDR3 sequence is CSARGGWDRYGYTF. The CDR3 bases are TGCAGTGCGAGAGGGGGCTGGGACCGTTATGGCTACACCTTC.

The chain combines TRBV30 with TRBJ2-5; 8 positions agree with TRBD2. CDR1 is GTSNPN, CDR2 SVGIG, per germline (reference sequence). J gave up 9 bases and V 0 bases, and 9 bases lay outside the gene matches. The CDR3 is 14 residues long. The CDR3 DNA reads TGTGCCTGGAGTGTAGTGGCGGGGGGAACGGCCCAGTACTTC. This gives the protein CAWSVVAGGTAQYF.

This clonotype was detected only a few times. The genes are TRBV12-3 or TRBV12-4 and TRBJ2-1; D unresolved. The ends were cut back, 5 bases at V and 0 bases at J, with 11 bases in the middle. The CDR3 length is 15 residues. The CDR3 here is CASSIKSISYNEQFF. In nucleotides, the CDR3 is TGTGCCAGCAGTATCAAGAGTATCTCCTACAATGAGCAGTTCTTC.

The chain joins TRBV12-3 or TRBV12-4 to TRBJ2-4; D remains ambiguous. Between the trimmed V and J ends, which lost 5 bases and 1 base, there was a span of 6 bases. The CDR3 contains 13 residues. CDR3 residues: CASSIPAKNIQYF. In DNA, the CDR3 is TGTGCCAGCAGTATTCCGGCCAAAAACATTCAGTACTTC.

This clonotype was observed a handful of times. The V call is TRBV20-1, the J call TRBJ2-3; D might be TRBD1 (6 bases). V shed 1 base and J shed 6 bases, with 11 bases lying between them. The length of the CDR3 is 13 residues. Germline CDR1 reads DFQATT; CDR2 reads SNEGSKA (reference sequence). The CDR3 sequence is CSARVLGADTQYF. In DNA form, the CDR3 reads TGCAGTGCTAGAGTATTGGGGGCCGATACGCAGTATTTT.

V is TRBV7-2 and J is TRBJ2-1; D is undetermined. This CDR3 comprises 15 residues. The V end was cut by 2 bases, the J end by 10 bases, with 18 bases between. CDR1 is SGHTA, CDR2 FQGNSA, per germline. The CDR3 here is CASSLFLLGVREQFF. The CDR3 bases are TGTGCCAGCAGCTTATTCCTTCTGGGCGTTCGGGAGCAGTTCTTC.

This clonotype has just a few counts. The chain carries TRBV21-1 and TRBJ2-4; the table gives TRBD1 as D, unverified against the DNA. TRBV21-1 represents a pseudogene. The CDR3 contains 15 residues. The CDR3 bases are TGTGCCAGCAGCAAAGGTCGGGCCAGGGGAAACATTCAGTACTTC. This sequence encodes CASSKGRARGNIQYF.

This clonotype was observed a few times. This chain links TRBV6-2 or TRBV6-3 with TRBJ2-2, with D hard to call. The V end was cut by 2 bases, the J end by 6 bases, with 4 bases between. Per the germline V gene, CDR1 is MNHEY and CDR2 is SVGEGT. The CDR3 consists of 12 residues. The CDR3 region has the DNA TGTGCCAGCAGTTACAAGTCCGGGGAGCTGTTTTTT. Its protein product is CASSYKSGELFF.

This clonotype appeared many times. V usage is TRBV7-2 and J usage is TRBJ2-2; TRBD1 matches 7 bases. This CDR3 spans 15 amino acids. Germline V gene lookup returns CDR1 SGHTA and CDR2 FQGNSA. V was pared by 4 bases and J by 1 base, with 3 bases of the junction left unmatched. The CDR3 nucleotides are TGTGCCAGCAGCTCCTGGACAGGGAACACCGGGGAGCTGTTTTTT. Its translation: CASSSWTGNTGELFF.